The 8 T cell receptor beta chains below come from one sample, sequenced in a study of control samples from healthy donors and cancer patients. Here immunoSEQ multiplex PCR was the method, and the copy in TCRdb shows in-frame clones only, minus some. Here the sample spans about 92,000 clones, almost 85% being singletons. Sequenced input: blood. The receptors here all came from a woman aged 60-70 years in good health.

The V gene is TRBV4-3, the J gene TRBJ2-6, with D unclear. Germline assignment: CDR1 LGHNA and CDR2 YSLEER. This CDR3 contains 16 residues. V lost 0 bases, J lost 4 bases, and 10 bases lay in between. The CDR3 DNA sequence: TGCGCCAGCAGCCAAGAATTACCGCCCGGGGCCAACGTCCTGACTTTC. It encodes CASSQELPPGANVLTF.

This clone came up a few times. The J gene is TRBJ1-4, the V gene TRBV28; perhaps TRBD1 as D (5 bases). Germline assignment: CDR1 MDHEN and CDR2 SYDVKM. The CDR3 consists of 15 residues. V dropped 3 bases and J dropped 4 bases, with 12 bases sitting between them. CDR3 DNA: TGTGCCAGCAGTTTCGAGGCAGGGAATAATGAAAAACTGTTTTTT. It is translated as CASSFEAGNNEKLFF.

This clone has a single count. V and J are TRBV6-2 or TRBV6-3 and TRBJ2-3; TRBD1 aligns across 8 bases. The CDR3 is 15 amino acids. V shed 6 bases, J shed 1 base, and the junction held 6 bases outside the gene matches. Germline CDR1 reads MNHEY; CDR2 reads SVGEGT. The CDR3: CASSSQGAGTDTQYF. The CDR3 DNA follows: TGTGCCAGCAGCAGCCAGGGGGCAGGCACAGATACGCAGTATTTT.

This chain joins TRBV7-8 and TRBJ2-4; D remains ambiguous. The V gene lost 1 base and the J gene lost 9 bases, with 4 bases spanning the gap. Looked up from germline, CDR1 is SGHVS and CDR2 is FQNEAQ. This CDR3 has 11 amino acids. In DNA, the CDR3 is TGTGCCAGCAGCTTAGAACGCATTCAGTACTTC. Protein: CASSLERIQYF.

The chain uses TRBV11-2 and TRBJ1-1; possibly TRBD1 for D (5 bases). This CDR3 region has 13 residues. V dropped 0 bases and J dropped 7 bases, with 9 bases sitting between them. Germline V gene lookup returns CDR1 SGHAT and CDR2 FQNNGV. CDR3 in amino acids: CASSLERGVEAFF. Here the CDR3 DNA reads TGTGCCAGCAGCTTAGAGCGGGGGGTTGAAGCTTTCTTT.

J is TRBJ1-1 and V is TRBV6-6; unclear D gene. CDR1 and CDR2 (germline): MNHNY, SVGAGI (reference sequence). The CDR3 length is 11 residues. V dropped 4 bases and J dropped 3 bases, with 3 bases sitting between them. The CDR3 DNA sequence: TGTGCCAGCAGTTCTGACACTGAAGCTTTCTTT. Residues: CASSSDTEAFF.

This chain connects TRBV5-1 to TRBJ1-6; TRBD1 matches at 10 bases. In germline, CDR1 is SGHRS, CDR2 YFSETQ. The CDR3 is made up of 16 amino acids. Losses at the gene ends were 5 bases for V and 10 bases for J; bases not matched to a gene: 12. The CDR3 DNA reads as TGCGCCAGCAGTTCCGGGACAGGGGTTTTTGGATCACCCCTCCACTTT. This codes for CASSSGTGVFGSPLHF.

The chain carries TRBV5-1 and TRBJ1-2; TRBD1 might be the D (6 bases). Trimming took 0 bases from V and 6 from J, leaving 12 bases between them. The CDR3 totals 14 residues. CDR1 is SGHRS and CDR2 is YFSETQ in the germline V gene. The CDR3 coding sequence is TGCGCCAGCAGCTTGGGACAGGTTGAAGATGGCTACACCTTC. It is translated as CASSLGQVEDGYTF.